The T cell receptor (beta chain) under discussion was sequenced for a study of T cell changes during pregnancy in multiple sclerosis (dated by TCRdb to between 2018 and 2021). With respect to the entire study: The study looked at changes in the T cell repertoire across pregnancy in women with multiple sclerosis.

About this clone itself: There is no known antigen for this receptor. Base qualities are not at hand, and no much larger clone is one base apart.

Based on the germline V gene, the CDR1 and CDR2 sequences are MDHEN and SYDVKM. Its CDR3 holds 16 amino acids, cysteine through phenylalanine. The retained sequence is limited to the CDR3, 48 bases, with the frame set at the first base. V and J are trimmed by 8 bases and 4 bases, and the gene matches miss 12 bases of the junction. The library was built by means of the immunoSEQ multiplex PCR assay. TCRdb stores this immuneACCESS table with in-frame sequences only. Part of the clones is absent; in the studies checked, under half of the shortfall reflects unresolved V genes, and no reason is known for the rest. For this sample the table gives 50,000 to 75,000 clones, of which about 94% were detected only once. The ten largest account for approximately 2.8% of the sample.

The chain is made from TRBV28 and TRBJ1-3; TRBD1 agrees with 9 junctional bases. The origin of this receptor is a female donor in good health, enrolled as a control in a pregnancy study. This sample comprised peripheral blood, obtained in the third trimester of pregnancy. The CDR3 sequence is CASLRDRAILGNTIYF. The nucleotide sequence reads as follows: TGTGCCAGCCTACGGGACAGGGCCATCCTCGGAAACACCATATATTTT.